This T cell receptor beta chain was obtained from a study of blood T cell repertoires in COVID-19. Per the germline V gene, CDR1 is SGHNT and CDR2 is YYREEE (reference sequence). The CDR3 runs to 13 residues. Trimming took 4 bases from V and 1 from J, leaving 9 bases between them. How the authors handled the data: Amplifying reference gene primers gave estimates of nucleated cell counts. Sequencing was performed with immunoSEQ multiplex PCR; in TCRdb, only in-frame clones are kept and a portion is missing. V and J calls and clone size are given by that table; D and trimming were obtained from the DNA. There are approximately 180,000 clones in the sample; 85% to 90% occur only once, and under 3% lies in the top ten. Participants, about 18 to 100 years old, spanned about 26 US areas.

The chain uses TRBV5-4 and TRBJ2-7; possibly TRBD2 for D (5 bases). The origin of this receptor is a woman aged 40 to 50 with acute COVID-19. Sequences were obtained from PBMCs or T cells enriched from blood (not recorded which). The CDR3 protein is CASSMGASYEQYF. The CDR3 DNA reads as TGTGCCAGCAGCATGGGAGCTTCCTACGAGCAGTACTTC.